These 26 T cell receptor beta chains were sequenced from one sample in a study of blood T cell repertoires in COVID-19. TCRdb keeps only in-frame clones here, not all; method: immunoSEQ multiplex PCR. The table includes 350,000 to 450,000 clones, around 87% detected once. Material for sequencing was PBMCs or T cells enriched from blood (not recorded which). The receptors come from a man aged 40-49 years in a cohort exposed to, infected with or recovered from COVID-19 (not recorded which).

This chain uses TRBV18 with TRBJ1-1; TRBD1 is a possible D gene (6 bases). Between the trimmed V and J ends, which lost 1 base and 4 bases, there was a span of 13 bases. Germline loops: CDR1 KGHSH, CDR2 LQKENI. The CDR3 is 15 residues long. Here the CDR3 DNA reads TGTGCCAGCTCACCACGGTCACAGGGATTCACTGAAGCTTTCTTT. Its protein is CASSPRSQGFTEAFF. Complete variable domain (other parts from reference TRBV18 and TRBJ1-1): NAGVMQNPRHLVRRRGQEARLRCSPMKGHSHVYWYRQLPEEGLKFMVYLQKENIIDESGMPKERFSAEFPKEGPSILRIQQVVRGDSAAYFCASSPRSQGFTEAFFGQGTRLTVV.

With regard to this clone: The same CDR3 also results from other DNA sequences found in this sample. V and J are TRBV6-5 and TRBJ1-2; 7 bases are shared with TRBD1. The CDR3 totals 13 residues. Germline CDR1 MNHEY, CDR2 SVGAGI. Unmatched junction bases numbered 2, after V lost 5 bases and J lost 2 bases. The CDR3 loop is CASSPQGNYGYTF. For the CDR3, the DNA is TGTGCCAGCAGTCCACAGGGGAACTATGGCTACACCTTC.

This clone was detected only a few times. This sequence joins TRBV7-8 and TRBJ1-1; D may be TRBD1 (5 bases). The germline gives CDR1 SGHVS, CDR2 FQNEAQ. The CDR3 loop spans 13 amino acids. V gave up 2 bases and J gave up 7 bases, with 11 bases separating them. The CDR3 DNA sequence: TGTGCCAGCAGCTTAACTCCCGACAGTGAAGCTTTCTTT. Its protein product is CASSLTPDSEAFF.

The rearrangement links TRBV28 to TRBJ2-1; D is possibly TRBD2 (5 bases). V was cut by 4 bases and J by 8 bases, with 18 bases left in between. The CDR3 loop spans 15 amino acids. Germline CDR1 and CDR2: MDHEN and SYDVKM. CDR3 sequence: CASSSYTLGADEQFF. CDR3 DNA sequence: TGTGCCAGCAGTTCGTACACCCTCGGAGCGGATGAGCAGTTCTTC.

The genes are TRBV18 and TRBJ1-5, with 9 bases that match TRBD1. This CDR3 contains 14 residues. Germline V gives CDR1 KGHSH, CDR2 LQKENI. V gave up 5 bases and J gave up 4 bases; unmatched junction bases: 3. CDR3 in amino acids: CASSTGTGNQPQHF. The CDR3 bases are TGTGCCAGCTCAACCGGGACAGGGAATCAGCCCCAGCATTTT.

CDR3 sequence reads: CASSLTGGAGYTF. The CDR3 nucleotides read TGTGCCAGCAGTTTGACAGGGGGGGCCGGCTACACCTTC. The chain recombines TRBV28 with TRBJ1-2, with 9 positions matching TRBD1. This CDR3 spans 13 amino acids. From germline, CDR1 is MDHEN and CDR2 SYDVKM. V dropped 3 bases and J dropped 8; count of bases not matched to a gene: 4.

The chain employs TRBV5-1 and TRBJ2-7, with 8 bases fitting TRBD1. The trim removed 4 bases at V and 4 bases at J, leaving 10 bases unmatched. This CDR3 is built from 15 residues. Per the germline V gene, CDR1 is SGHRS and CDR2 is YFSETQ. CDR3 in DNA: TGCGCCAGCAGCCCCGACAGGGGATTTGGTTACGAGCAGTACTTC. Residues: CASSPDRGFGYEQYF.

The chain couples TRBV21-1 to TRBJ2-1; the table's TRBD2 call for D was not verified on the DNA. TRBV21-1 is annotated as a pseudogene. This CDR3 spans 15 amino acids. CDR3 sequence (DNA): TGTGCCAGCTATGACTCCGGGACTAGCGGGAATGAGCAGTTCTTC. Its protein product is CASYDSGTSGNEQFF.

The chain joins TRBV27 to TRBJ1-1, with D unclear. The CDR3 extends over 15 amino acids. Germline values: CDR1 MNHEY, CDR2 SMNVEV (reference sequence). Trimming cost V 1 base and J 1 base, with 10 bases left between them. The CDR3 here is CASSLFREGNTEAFF. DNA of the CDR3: TGTGCCAGCAGTTTATTTCGGGAGGGGAACACTGAAGCTTTCTTT.

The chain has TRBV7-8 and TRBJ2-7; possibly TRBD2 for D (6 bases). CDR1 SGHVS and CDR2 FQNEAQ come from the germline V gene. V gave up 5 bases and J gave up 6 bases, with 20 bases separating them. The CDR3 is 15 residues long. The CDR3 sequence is CASSTPRSRGGEQYF. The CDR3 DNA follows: TGTGCCAGCAGCACCCCGCGCTCGCGGGGTGGCGAGCAGTACTTC.

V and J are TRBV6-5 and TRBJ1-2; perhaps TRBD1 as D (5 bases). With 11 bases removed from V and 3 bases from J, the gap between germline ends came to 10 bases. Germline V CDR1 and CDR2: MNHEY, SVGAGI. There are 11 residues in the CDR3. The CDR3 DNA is TGTGCCGGCGGGACGGACTATGGCTACACCTTC. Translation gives CAGGTDYGYTF.

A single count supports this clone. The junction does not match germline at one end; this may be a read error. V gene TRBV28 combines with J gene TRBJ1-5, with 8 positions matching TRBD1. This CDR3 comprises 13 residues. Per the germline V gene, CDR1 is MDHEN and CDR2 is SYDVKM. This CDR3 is CAGRTGGNQPQHF. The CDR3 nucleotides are TGTGCCGGCAGAACAGGGGGGAATCAGCCCCAGCATTTT. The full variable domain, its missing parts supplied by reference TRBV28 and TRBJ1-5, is DVKVTQSSRYLVKRTGEKVFLECVQDMDHENMFWYRQDPGLGLRLIYFSYDVKMKEKGDIPEGYSVSREKKERFSLILESASTNQTSMYLCAGRTGGNQPQHFGDGTRLSIL.

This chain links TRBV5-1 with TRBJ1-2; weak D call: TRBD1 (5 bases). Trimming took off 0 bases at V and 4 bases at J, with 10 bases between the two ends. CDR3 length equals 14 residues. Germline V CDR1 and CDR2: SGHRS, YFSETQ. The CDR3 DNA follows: TGCGCCAGCAGCTTGGATGGGCAGGGCTATGGCTACACCTTC. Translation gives CASSLDGQGYGYTF.

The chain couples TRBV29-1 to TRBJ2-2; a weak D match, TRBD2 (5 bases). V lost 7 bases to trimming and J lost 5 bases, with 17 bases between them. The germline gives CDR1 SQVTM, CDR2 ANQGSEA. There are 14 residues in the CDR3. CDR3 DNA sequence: TGCAGCGCGACCGAGCTAGCCGATACCGGGGAGCTGTTTTTT. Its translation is CSATELADTGELFF.

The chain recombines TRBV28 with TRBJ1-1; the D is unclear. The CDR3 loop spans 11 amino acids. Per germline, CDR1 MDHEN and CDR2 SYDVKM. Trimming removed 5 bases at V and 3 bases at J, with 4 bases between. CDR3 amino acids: CASSTYTEAFF. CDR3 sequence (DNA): TGTGCCAGCAGTACATACACTGAAGCTTTCTTT.

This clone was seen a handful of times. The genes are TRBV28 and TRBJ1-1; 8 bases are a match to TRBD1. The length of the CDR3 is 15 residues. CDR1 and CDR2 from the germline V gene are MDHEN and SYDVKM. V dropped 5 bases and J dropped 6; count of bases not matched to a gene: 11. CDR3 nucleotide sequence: TGTGCCAGCAGTCCCCCGGGACAGGTTAGGCCTGAAGCTTTCTTT. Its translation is CASSPPGQVRPEAFF.

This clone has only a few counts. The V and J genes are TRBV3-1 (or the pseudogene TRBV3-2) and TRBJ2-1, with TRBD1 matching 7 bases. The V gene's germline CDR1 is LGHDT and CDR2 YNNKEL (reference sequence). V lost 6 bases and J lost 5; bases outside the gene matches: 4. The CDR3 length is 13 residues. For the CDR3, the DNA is TGTGCCAGCAGACAGGGGACCAACAATGAGCAGTTCTTC. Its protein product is CASRQGTNNEQFF.

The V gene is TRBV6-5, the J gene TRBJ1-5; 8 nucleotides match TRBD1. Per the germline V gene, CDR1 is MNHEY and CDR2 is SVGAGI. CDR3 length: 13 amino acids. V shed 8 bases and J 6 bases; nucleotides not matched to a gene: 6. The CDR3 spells CASLDRVAQPQHF. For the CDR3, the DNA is TGTGCCAGCTTGGACAGGGTCGCTCAGCCCCAGCATTTT.

The chain's CDR3 is CASSEEGVHSPLHF. For the CDR3, the DNA is TGTGCCAGCAGTGAAGAAGGGGTTCATTCACCCCTCCACTTT. The chain has TRBV2 and TRBJ1-6; the D gene is possibly TRBD1 (5 bases). Germline V CDR1 and CDR2: SNHLY, FYNNEI. The CDR3 consists of 14 residues. V lost 1 base and J 8 bases, leaving 9 bases between the germline ends.

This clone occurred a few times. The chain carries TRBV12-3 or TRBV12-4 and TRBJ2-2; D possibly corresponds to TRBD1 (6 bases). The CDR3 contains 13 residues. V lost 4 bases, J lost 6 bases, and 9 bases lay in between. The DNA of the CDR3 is TGTGCCAGCAGTTCGTACAGGGCCGGGGAGCTGTTTTTT. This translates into CASSSYRAGELFF.

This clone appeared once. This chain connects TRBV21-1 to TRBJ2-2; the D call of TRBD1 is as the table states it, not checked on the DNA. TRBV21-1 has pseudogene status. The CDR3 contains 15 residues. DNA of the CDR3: TGTGCCAGCACTGTACGGGTCCAGGGGACCGGGGAGCTGTTTTTT. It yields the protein CASTVRVQGTGELFF.

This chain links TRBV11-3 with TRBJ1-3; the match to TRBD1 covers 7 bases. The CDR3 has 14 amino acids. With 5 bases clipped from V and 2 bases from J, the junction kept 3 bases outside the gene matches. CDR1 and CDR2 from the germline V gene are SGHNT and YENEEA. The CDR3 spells CASSPTGPGNTIYF. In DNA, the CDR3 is TGTGCCAGCAGCCCGACAGGGCCTGGAAACACCATATATTTT.

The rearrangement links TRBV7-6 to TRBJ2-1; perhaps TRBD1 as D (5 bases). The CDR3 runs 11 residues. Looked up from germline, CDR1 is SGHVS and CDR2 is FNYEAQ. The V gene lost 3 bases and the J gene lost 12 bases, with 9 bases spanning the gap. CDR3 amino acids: CASSFLGRQFF. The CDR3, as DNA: TGTGCCAGCAGCTTTTTGGGGCGGCAGTTCTTC.

The CDR3 sequence is CASSHLGINEQFF. Written as DNA, the CDR3 is TGTGCCAGCAGCCACCTCGGTATCAATGAGCAGTTCTTC. This sequence joins TRBV3-1 (or the pseudogene TRBV3-2) and TRBJ2-1; D uncertain. Trimming took off 3 bases at V and 6 bases at J, with 9 bases between the two ends. The CDR3 runs to 13 residues. The germline gives CDR1 LGHDT, CDR2 YNNKEL (reference sequence).

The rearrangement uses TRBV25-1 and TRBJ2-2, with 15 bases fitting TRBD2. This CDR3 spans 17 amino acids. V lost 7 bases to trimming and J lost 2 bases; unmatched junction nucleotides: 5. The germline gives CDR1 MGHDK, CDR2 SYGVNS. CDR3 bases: TGTGCCAGCACAGGACTAGCGGGAGGGTTTAACACCGGGGAGCTGTTTTTT. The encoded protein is CASTGLAGGFNTGELFF.

The CDR3 reads CASSLSGTGFQETQYF. The CDR3 DNA reads TGCGCCAGCAGCCTCTCCGGGACAGGTTTTCAAGAGACCCAGTACTTC. The chain has TRBV5-1 and TRBJ2-5, with 8 bases aligning to TRBD1. Unmatched junction bases numbered 10, after V lost 4 bases and J lost 2 bases. CDR1 is SGHRS, CDR2 YFSETQ, per germline. The CDR3 spans 16 residues. The full variable domain, its missing parts supplied by reference TRBV5-1 and TRBJ2-5, is KAGVTQTPRYLIKTRGQQVTLSCSPISGHRSVSWYQQTPGQGLQFLFEYFSETQRNKGNFPGRFSGRQFSNSRSEMNVSTLELGDSALYLCASSLSGTGFQETQYFGPGTRLLVL.